The 31 T cell receptor beta chains below all came from one sample that was sequenced in a study of cytomegalovirus exposure and HLA in healthy donors. The PCR contained 60 Vbeta and 13 Jbeta primers. Libraries were prepared by immunoSEQ multiplex PCR; TCRdb keeps only in-frame clonotypes and omits some of them. The sample holds about 150,000 clones, 79% seen once. The sample consisted of PBMCs. These TCRs come from a human donor in good health.

The V gene is TRBV27, the J gene TRBJ2-1; TRBD2 matches at 9 bases. The CDR3 has 16 residues. The trim removed 1 base at V and 2 bases at J, leaving 3 bases unmatched. Germline V gives CDR1 MNHEY, CDR2 SMNVEV (reference sequence). CDR3 nucleotide sequence: TGTGCCAGCAGTTTATATGCGGGAGGGGCCTACAATGAGCAGTTCTTC. Translating it yields CASSLYAGGAYNEQFF.

This clone was detected a few times. V and J are TRBV28 and TRBJ2-1; 14 bases are a match to TRBD2. Per the germline V gene, CDR1 is MDHEN and CDR2 is SYDVKM. Unmatched junction bases numbered 5, after V lost 4 bases and J lost 6 bases. CDR3 length: 16 residues. DNA for the CDR3: TGTGCCAGCAGTTCGACTAGCGGGGGGGAAGGCAATGAGCAGTTCTTC. This encodes CASSSTSGGEGNEQFF. Full variable domain (remainder filled in from reference TRBV28 and TRBJ2-1): DVKVTQSSRYLVKRTGEKVFLECVQDMDHENMFWYRQDPGLGLRLIYFSYDVKMKEKGDIPEGYSVSREKKERFSLILESASTNQTSMYLCASSSTSGGEGNEQFFGPGTRLTVL.

The rearrangement joins TRBV21-1 to TRBJ2-6; whether TRBD1, the table's D call, matches the DNA was not checked. TRBV21-1 constitutes a pseudogene. CDR3 length: 15 amino acids. CDR3 DNA sequence: TGTGCCAGCAGCAAGGACAGCTCTGGGGCCAACGTCCTGACTTTC. As protein: CASSKDSSGANVLTF.

This clone appeared once. V is TRBV6-1 and J is TRBJ2-7, with 7 bases aligning to TRBD1. Germline V CDR1 and CDR2: MNHNS, SASEGT. The CDR3 loop spans 15 amino acids. With V trimmed by 2 bases and J by 3 bases, 7 bases remained unmatched. The CDR3 DNA is TGTGCCAGCAGTGAATTCATGGACAGGAACTACGAGCAGTACTTC. Protein: CASSEFMDRNYEQYF.

This clone has a handful of counts. This chain connects TRBV2 to TRBJ1-3, with D maybe TRBD1 (6 bases). This CDR3 contains 14 residues. Germline loops: CDR1 SNHLY, CDR2 FYNNEI. The V end was cut by 5 bases, the J end by 3 bases, with 11 bases between. The CDR3 reads CASSPQGVGNTIYF. The CDR3, as DNA: TGTGCCAGCAGTCCACAGGGTGTTGGAAACACCATATATTTT.

The V and J genes are TRBV21-1 and TRBJ2-5; the table's D gene call, TRBD2, was not cross checked with the DNA. TRBV21-1 is shown as a pseudogene. This CDR3 comprises 13 residues. The CDR3: CASSQAGQETQYF. The CDR3 nucleotides read TGTGCCAGCAGCCAGGCGGGGCAAGAGACCCAGTACTTC.

The J gene is TRBJ1-3, the V gene TRBV13; D call uncertain. Trimming cost V 0 bases and J 0 bases, with 12 bases left between them. This CDR3 has 17 residues. Germline loops: CDR1 PRHDT, CDR2 FYEKMQ (reference sequence). This CDR3 reads CASSLGEKRFSGNTIYF. The CDR3 nucleotides are TGTGCCAGCAGCTTAGGTGAGAAGAGATTCTCTGGAAACACCATATATTTT.

This clone was counted between two and nine times. The rearrangement joins TRBV7-9 to TRBJ2-1; D not resolved. Trimming cost V 5 bases and J 4 bases, with 15 bases left between them. CDR1 SEHNR and CDR2 FQNEAQ come from the germline V gene (reference sequence). The CDR3 has 15 residues. The CDR3 is CASSRYGGDYNEQFF. The CDR3, as DNA: TGTGCCAGCAGCCGATATGGTGGAGATTACAATGAGCAGTTCTTC.

The gene calls are TRBV19 and TRBJ2-2; D is ambiguous. V lost 4 bases and J 3 bases, leaving 9 bases between the germline ends. The germline V gene has CDR1 LNHDA and CDR2 SQIVND (reference sequence). The CDR3 spans 14 residues. In DNA, the CDR3 is TGTGCCAGTAGTACAACGGCGGACACCGGGGAGCTGTTTTTT. Its protein product is CASSTTADTGELFF.

In this sample, this clone turned up a few times. This chain links TRBV6-1 with TRBJ2-3, with TRBD2 matching over 12 bases. Germline V CDR1 and CDR2: MNHNS, SASEGT. The CDR3 is 17 amino acids. With 3 bases clipped from V and 5 bases from J, the junction kept 9 bases outside the gene matches. The CDR3 region has the DNA TGTGCCAGCAGTGATTGGGCTAGCGGGGGGGCAGAAGATACGCAGTATTTT. Translated: CASSDWASGGAEDTQYF.

V usage is TRBV7-6 and J usage is TRBJ2-7; D perhaps matches TRBD1 (6 bases). CDR1 SGHVS and CDR2 FNYEAQ come from the germline V gene. This CDR3 spans 16 amino acids. V gave up 1 base and J gave up 5 bases, with 18 bases separating them. DNA for the CDR3: TGTGCCAGCAGCTTAGGGCGACAGGTTGATCACAACGAGCAGTACTTC. Translated: CASSLGRQVDHNEQYF.

This clone showed up just once. The genes are TRBV6-1 and TRBJ2-1; D possibly corresponds to TRBD1 (6 bases). The V end lost 6 bases, the J end lost 12 bases, and 21 bases lay between the germline ends. CDR1 is MNHNS, CDR2 SASEGT, per germline. The CDR3 loop spans 14 amino acids. The CDR3 loop is CASRGSGTSSGQFF. DNA for the CDR3: TGTGCCAGCAGGGGGTCCGGGACATCCTCCGGGCAGTTCTTC.

This clone was observed a few times. The chain is built from TRBV6-5 and TRBJ2-3; tentatively, D is TRBD2 (6 bases). V lost 8 bases and J lost 5, with 14 bases in between. CDR1 MNHEY and CDR2 SVGAGI come from the germline V gene. There are 13 residues in the CDR3. The CDR3 loop is CASRSTAGDTQYF. In DNA, the CDR3 is TGTGCCAGCCGCTCCACAGCGGGAGATACGCAGTATTTT.

This chain connects TRBV21-1 to TRBJ2-3; the table gives TRBD2 as D, unverified against the DNA. TRBV21-1 is noted as a pseudogene. This CDR3 comprises 19 residues. CDR3 residues: CASSKDCIGTSGGTDTQYF. CDR3 DNA sequence: TGTGCCAGCAGCAAAGACTGTATAGGGACTAGCGGGGGCACAGATACGCAGTATTTT.

The chain links TRBV6-1 to TRBJ2-3; a weak D match, TRBD2 (6 bases). CDR1 and CDR2 from the germline V gene are MNHNS and SASEGT. V was trimmed by 6 bases and J by 8 bases, leaving 21 bases between them. The CDR3 covers 15 residues. The CDR3 loop reads CASSAQGGPVGTQYF. The DNA of the CDR3 is TGTGCCAGCAGCGCCCAGGGAGGCCCGGTTGGTACGCAGTATTTT.

The rearrangement joins TRBV7-8 to TRBJ2-7; possibly TRBD1 for D (6 bases). Trimming left V 1 base short and J 7 bases short, with 8 bases between. Germline CDR1 reads SGHVS; CDR2 reads FQNEAQ. The CDR3 totals 12 residues. CDR3 protein: CASSLGRGEQYF. CDR3 DNA sequence: TGTGCCAGCAGCTTAGGTAGGGGGGAGCAGTACTTC.

The chain uses TRBV5-1 and TRBJ2-1; 12 bases match TRBD2. The trim removed 4 bases at V and 4 bases at J, leaving 12 bases unmatched. Looked up from germline, CDR1 is SGHRS and CDR2 is YFSETQ. The CDR3 is 18 residues long. The DNA of the CDR3 is TGCGCCAGCAGCGAGAGGTTCTCTAGCGGGGGGGAATACAATGAGCAGTTCTTC. Translated: CASSERFSSGGEYNEQFF.

This chain joins TRBV28 and TRBJ1-1; D gene unclear. This CDR3 has 15 residues. V lost 6 bases and J 0 bases, leaving 14 bases between the germline ends. CDR1 is MDHEN, CDR2 SYDVKM, per germline. The CDR3 DNA follows: TGTGCCAGCAGCCGAAACACAGACGTGAACACTGAAGCTTTCTTT. Translating it yields CASSRNTDVNTEAFF.

The chain combines TRBV6-6 with TRBJ1-4; 9 bases align to TRBD1. The CDR3 consists of 14 residues. The germline V gene has CDR1 MNHNY and CDR2 SVGAGI (reference sequence). The J segment lost 7 bases and the V segment lost 5 bases, leaving 5 bases of the junction unmatched. The CDR3 loop is CASSHGTGTEKLFF. In nucleotides, the CDR3 is TGTGCCAGCAGTCACGGGACAGGGACTGAAAAACTGTTTTTT.

The chain has TRBV12-2 and TRBJ2-1; TRBD2, as called in the table, went unchecked against the DNA. TRBV12-2 is labeled a pseudogene. CDR3 length: 19 residues. The chain's CDR3 is CASRLGLAGVRLTYNEQFF. In nucleotides, the CDR3 is TGTGCAAGTCGCTTAGGTCTAGCGGGAGTCCGTCTCACTTACAATGAGCAGTTCTTC.

The chain has TRBV4-1 and TRBJ2-1, with TRBD2 matching over 8 bases. Germline values: CDR1 MGHRA, CDR2 YSYEKL. The J segment lost 6 bases and the V segment lost 1 base, leaving 23 bases of the junction unmatched. This CDR3 region has 21 residues. Here the CDR3 reads CASSQARGYSRGTRRSNEQFF. The CDR3 DNA follows: TGCGCCAGCAGCCAAGCCCGGGGGTATTCGCGGGGGACTAGAAGGAGCAATGAGCAGTTCTTC.

This clone was detected once. This sequence joins TRBV5-1 and TRBJ1-2; TRBD1 aligns across 7 bases. Germline V gene data show CDR1 as SGHRS and CDR2 as YFSETQ. CDR3 length: 17 residues. The junction had 12 bases not matched to a gene; V was cut back by 3 bases and J by 1 base. The CDR3 protein is CASSSSGQSFFNYGYTF. The CDR3 region has the DNA TGCGCCAGCAGCTCCTCGGGACAGAGCTTCTTTAACTATGGCTACACCTTC.

V and J are TRBV14 and TRBJ2-6, with a weak D call TRBD1 (6 bases). V was clipped by 2 bases and J by 0 bases, with 29 bases between them. Germline V gene sequence: CDR1 SGHDN, CDR2 FVKESK. The CDR3 has 23 residues. The CDR3 loop is CASSQPRNFHTGHQSSGANVLTF. The CDR3 DNA reads as TGTGCCAGCAGCCAACCACGCAATTTTCATACGGGACACCAGAGCTCTGGGGCCAACGTCCTGACTTTC.

The chain is built from TRBV2 and TRBJ1-5; D is unresolved. The CDR3 totals 15 residues. Per the germline V gene, CDR1 is SNHLY and CDR2 is FYNNEI. V was shortened by 4 bases and J by 9 bases, with 19 bases between the two germline ends. The CDR3 sequence is CASSVRRSGVWPQHF. DNA for the CDR3: TGTGCCAGCAGTGTTCGCAGATCCGGGGTTTGGCCCCAGCATTTT.

The chain recombines TRBV18 with TRBJ1-1; unclear D gene. This CDR3 is built from 14 residues. Per the germline V gene, CDR1 is KGHSH and CDR2 is LQKENI. Trimming left V 3 bases short and J 0 bases short, with 8 bases between. The DNA of the CDR3 is TGTGCCAGCTCACCGGCGGGGATGAACACTGAAGCTTTCTTT. Translated, it gives CASSPAGMNTEAFF.

The chain has TRBV6-5 and TRBJ2-1, with a possible D match to TRBD2 (5 bases). Germline loops: CDR1 MNHEY, CDR2 SVGAGI. The CDR3 is made up of 11 amino acids. V lost 8 bases, J lost 10 bases, and 12 bases lay in between. The CDR3 loop is CASGGLEEQFF. The CDR3 DNA reads TGTGCCAGCGGCGGGCTGGAGGAGCAGTTCTTC.

This chain links TRBV6-1 with TRBJ2-6; 8 bases map to TRBD1. The CDR3 is 17 amino acids. The germline V gene has CDR1 MNHNS and CDR2 SASEGT. The junction had 2 bases not matched to a gene; V was cut back by 1 base and J by 0 bases. CDR3 amino acids: CASSEDRGISGANVLTF. CDR3 DNA sequence: TGTGCCAGCAGTGAAGACAGGGGGATCTCTGGGGCCAACGTCCTGACTTTC.

This chain links TRBV2 with TRBJ1-2; TRBD1 might be the D (5 bases). V gave up 4 bases and J gave up 6 bases, with 12 bases separating them. Germline values: CDR1 SNHLY, CDR2 FYNNEI. This CDR3 spans 13 amino acids. The CDR3 loop is CASSAGYRDGYTF. CDR3 sequence (DNA): TGTGCCAGCAGTGCAGGGTATCGGGATGGCTACACCTTC.

The chain links TRBV5-4 to TRBJ2-7; 11 positions match TRBD2. The CDR3 consists of 15 residues. The V gene end was trimmed by 4 bases and the J gene end by 0 bases; junction bases not matched to a gene: 3. Germline CDR1 and CDR2: SGHNT and YYREEE (reference sequence). The CDR3 sequence is CASSGGTSGSYEQYF. The CDR3 coding sequence is TGTGCCAGCAGCGGGGGGACTAGCGGCTCCTACGAGCAGTACTTC. The full variable domain, in which reference TRBV5-4 and TRBJ2-7 provide the parts outside the CDR3, is ETGVTQSPTHLIKTRGQQVTLRCSSQSGHNTVSWYQQALGQGPQFIFQYYREEENGRGNFPPRFSGLQFPNYSSELNVNALELDDSALYLCASSGGTSGSYEQYFGPGTRLTVT.

This clone was picked up one time. The CDR3 spells CASSETGVRSYEQYF. The CDR3 DNA reads as TGTGCCAGCAGTGAGACAGGGGTCCGCTCCTACGAGCAGTACTTC. This chain connects TRBV28 to TRBJ2-7, with 8 bases matching TRBD1. Germline-derived CDR1 and CDR2 are MDHEN and SYDVKM. CDR3 length equals 15 residues. Unmatched junction bases numbered 6, after V lost 5 bases and J lost 0 bases.

V is TRBV5-6 and J is TRBJ1-1; no reliable D call. Per the germline V gene, CDR1 is SGHDT and CDR2 is YYEEEE. The CDR3 extends over 15 amino acids. V was pared by 2 bases and J by 3 bases, with 14 bases between. The DNA for the CDR3 is TGTGCCAGCAGCTTCACGGGGAAGACGGACACTGAAGCTTTCTTT. Translated, it gives CASSFTGKTDTEAFF.